The 15 T cell receptor beta chains in this list originate from one sample, sequenced in a study of blood T cell repertoires in COVID-19. Assay used: immunoSEQ multiplex PCR; TCRdb lists only in-frame clones, some missing. The table has fewer than 250,000 clones, roughly nine tenths seen once; the top ten hold around 0.7%. Sequencing used peripheral blood. The receptor source for this set is a man in his forties with acute or convalescent COVID-19.

The genes are TRBV9 and TRBJ1-2; no firm D call. V was shortened by 0 bases and J by 5 bases, with 14 bases between the two germline ends. In germline, CDR1 is SGDLS, CDR2 YYNGEE. The CDR3 consists of 15 residues. CDR3 residues: CASSVVPSAVYGYTF. CDR3 DNA: TGTGCCAGCAGCGTAGTTCCCTCCGCAGTATATGGCTACACCTTC.

The chain recombines TRBV19 with TRBJ1-5; D is perhaps TRBD1 (6 bases). The CDR3 consists of 16 residues. Germline-derived CDR1 and CDR2 are LNHDA and SQIVND (reference sequence). V was shortened by 3 bases and J by 2 bases, with 14 bases between the two germline ends. The CDR3, as DNA: TGTGCCAGTAGTATGCCGGCAGGGGTGGGCAATCAGCCCCAGCATTTT. It translates to CASSMPAGVGNQPQHF.

The chain employs TRBV28 and TRBJ2-5, with TRBD1 identical over 9 bases. Germline values: CDR1 MDHEN, CDR2 SYDVKM. With 8 bases clipped from V and 0 bases from J, the junction kept 4 bases outside the gene matches. The CDR3 runs to 14 residues. The CDR3 spells CASLNRGHQETQYF. The CDR3 coding sequence is TGTGCCAGCTTAAACAGGGGGCACCAAGAGACCCAGTACTTC.

The genes are TRBV4-1 and TRBJ2-2, with D perhaps TRBD1 (6 bases). The germline gives CDR1 MGHRA, CDR2 YSYEKL. Trimming pared 5 bases from V and 3 bases from J, leaving 7 bases between. This CDR3 region has 13 residues. CDR3 nucleotides: TGCGCCAGCAGCGGACAGTACACCGGGGAGCTGTTTTTT. As protein: CASSGQYTGELFF.

The chain links TRBV7-8 to TRBJ2-1; possible D gene TRBD2, 6 bases. Trimming took off 11 bases at V and 4 bases at J, with 21 bases between the two ends. Germline V gene data show CDR1 as SGHVS and CDR2 as FQNEAQ. The CDR3 is 15 residues long. CDR3 region: CAPKTAGTRYNEQFF. The CDR3 DNA reads TGTGCCCCTAAAACCGCGGGGACTCGATACAATGAGCAGTTCTTC.

This chain links TRBV19 with TRBJ2-3; D may be TRBD2 (5 bases). Germline lookup yields CDR1 LNHDA and CDR2 SQIVND (reference sequence). The ends were cut back, 7 bases at V and 4 bases at J, with 21 bases in the middle. The CDR3 loop spans 16 amino acids. The chain's CDR3 is CASMPRPASGADTQYF. CDR3 nucleotides: TGTGCCAGTATGCCTCGACCGGCCTCCGGGGCAGATACGCAGTATTTT.

The chain is built from TRBV19 and TRBJ1-2, with D perhaps matching TRBD1 (6 bases). In germline, CDR1 is LNHDA, CDR2 SQIVND (reference sequence). CDR3 length: 16 residues. V was pared by 7 bases and J by 2 bases, with 20 bases between. The CDR3 DNA sequence: TGTGCCAGTAATTGGGGGGGCGCGGTTGGGAACTATGGCTACACCTTC. It encodes CASNWGGAVGNYGYTF.

The chain combines TRBV7-8 with TRBJ2-5; 8 bases match TRBD2. This CDR3 is built from 13 residues. J gave up 3 bases and V 5 bases, and 2 bases lay outside the gene matches. Germline V gives CDR1 SGHVS, CDR2 FQNEAQ. CDR3 protein: CASSPGGEETQYF. The CDR3 DNA reads TGTGCCAGCAGCCCGGGGGGGGAAGAGACCCAGTACTTC.

V gene TRBV7-9 combines with J gene TRBJ2-5, with 7 bases that match TRBD1. Germline CDR1 SEHNR, CDR2 FQNEAQ (reference sequence). Unmatched junction bases numbered 8, after V lost 6 bases and J lost 1 base. The CDR3 sequence is 15 residues long. The CDR3: CASSPHRGSQETQYF. The CDR3 DNA reads TGTGCCAGCAGTCCACACAGGGGCTCCCAAGAGACCCAGTACTTC. The variable domain in full, with the rest retrieved from reference TRBV7-9 and TRBJ2-5, is DTGVSQNPRHKITKRGQNVTFRCDPISEHNRLYWYRQTLGQGPEFLTYFQNEAQLEKSRLLSDRFSAERPKGSFSTLEIQRTEQGDSAMYLCASSPHRGSQETQYFGPGTRLLVL.

V and J are TRBV5-6 and TRBJ2-1; perhaps TRBD1 as D (6 bases). Trimming cost V 0 bases and J 4 bases, with 8 bases left between them. The CDR3 consists of 14 residues. Germline V CDR1 and CDR2: SGHDT, YYEEEE. The CDR3, as DNA: TGTGCCAGCAGCTTGGGGCAGGGGTACAATGAGCAGTTCTTC. It specifies CASSLGQGYNEQFF.

The chain recombines TRBV19 with TRBJ1-1, with D possibly TRBD1 on 6 matching bases. Looked up from germline, CDR1 is LNHDA and CDR2 is SQIVND (reference sequence). Trimming shortened V by 7 bases and J by 4 bases, and 19 bases separated the two germline ends. The CDR3 is 15 amino acids. CDR3 DNA: TGTGCCAGTATATTGGATCGGGGGGCGCGCACTGAAGCTTTCTTT. It is translated as CASILDRGARTEAFF.

This chain links TRBV5-4 with TRBJ1-1; D remains unclear. CDR3 size: 17 residues. The germline V and J ends were trimmed by 4 bases and 0 bases, with 19 bases remaining between them. Germline V gene data show CDR1 as SGHNT and CDR2 as YYREEE (reference sequence). In DNA, the CDR3 is TGTGCCAGCAGCACCTTCCCGGGAGCTACCCTGAACACTGAAGCTTTCTTT. This sequence encodes CASSTFPGATLNTEAFF. Looking up the rest from reference TRBV5-4 and TRBJ1-1 gives the full variable domain: ETGVTQSPTHLIKTRGQQVTLRCSSQSGHNTVSWYQQALGQGPQFIFQYYREEENGRGNFPPRFSGLQFPNYSSELNVNALELDDSALYLCASSTFPGATLNTEAFFGQGTRLTVV.

This chain connects TRBV3-1 (or the pseudogene TRBV3-2) to TRBJ1-2; D not resolved. V lost 2 bases and J lost 1, with 5 bases in between. The germline V gene encodes CDR1 LGHDT and CDR2 YNNKEL (reference sequence). This CDR3 region has 13 residues. The CDR3, as DNA: TGTGCCAGCAGCCAAAGAGATAACTATGGCTACACCTTC. As protein: CASSQRDNYGYTF.

The J gene is TRBJ2-7, the V gene TRBV7-6; D is possibly TRBD2 (9 bases). V lost 3 bases to trimming and J lost 0 bases, with 30 bases between them. Germline V gives CDR1 SGHVS, CDR2 FNYEAQ. The CDR3 totals 21 residues. CDR3 DNA: TGTGCCAGCAGCTTCGGACAGGGTCCCCTTTCGAGCGGGAGGAGCTCCTACGAGCAGTACTTC. Its translation: CASSFGQGPLSSGRSSYEQYF.

The chain couples TRBV28 to TRBJ1-6, with D hard to call. From germline, CDR1 is MDHEN and CDR2 SYDVKM. The V end lost 5 bases, the J end lost 2 bases, and 13 bases lay between the germline ends. The CDR3 consists of 16 residues. The CDR3, as DNA: TGTGCCAGCAGTGAATGGAGGGCTCCCTATAATTCACCCCTCCACTTT. This gives the protein CASSEWRAPYNSPLHF.